These 22 T cell receptor beta chains share one sample of origin, sequenced in a study of cytomegalovirus exposure and HLA in healthy donors. Primers: 60 Vbeta forward and 13 Jbeta reverse. Some clones are missing from TCRdb's copy, which holds only in-frame ones; the method was immunoSEQ multiplex PCR. The sample shows roughly 170,000 clones, around 80% of them seen only once. The specimen was PBMCs. These receptors all come from a woman aged 45-65 years in good health and CMV-seropositive.

This clone has only one observation. The rearrangement links TRBV14 to TRBJ1-1, with D unclear. Germline CDR1 and CDR2: SGHDN and FVKESK. The ends were cut back, 4 bases at V and 5 bases at J, with 11 bases in the middle. The CDR3 covers 13 residues. CDR3 in amino acids: CASSLSPGTEAFF. In nucleotides, the CDR3 is TGTGCCAGCAGCCTCTCCCCGGGAACTGAAGCTTTCTTT.

The V call is TRBV5-1, the J call TRBJ2-6, with TRBD1 matching 7 bases. CDR1 and CDR2 from the germline V gene are SGHRS and YFSETQ. The CDR3 covers 18 residues. V shed 5 bases and J 0 bases; nucleotides not matched to a gene: 11. The DNA for the CDR3 is TGCGCCAGCAGTCTAACAGGACAGGCGAACTCTGGGGCCAACGTCCTGACTTTC. As protein: CASSLTGQANSGANVLTF.

The CDR3 loop is CASSEAPGFNYGYTF. As DNA, the CDR3 is TGTGCCAGCAGCGAAGCACCGGGATTTAACTATGGCTACACCTTC. The V call is TRBV11-2, the J call TRBJ1-2; no reliable D call. The germline V and J ends were trimmed by 5 bases and 1 base, with 14 bases remaining between them. Germline V gene data show CDR1 as SGHAT and CDR2 as FQNNGV. CDR3 size: 15 residues.

The gene calls are TRBV18 and TRBJ2-7, with 12 bases aligning to TRBD2. The CDR3 has 17 amino acids. The V and J ends lost 5 bases and 6 bases, in that order; junction bases with no gene match: 14. Germline CDR1 KGHSH, CDR2 LQKENI. The CDR3 DNA reads as TGTGCCAGCTCAGGGCCGACTAGCGGGAGATTAAATGGCGAGCAGTACTTC. Translated: CASSGPTSGRLNGEQYF.

This clone was recorded once. The chain combines TRBV2 with TRBJ2-7, with D unclear. Germline assignment: CDR1 SNHLY and CDR2 FYNNEI. Deletions cut 8 bases from V and 3 bases from J, with 8 bases between. The CDR3 runs to 11 residues. The CDR3 reads CASVEVYEQYF. CDR3 coding DNA: TGTGCCAGCGTTGAGGTCTACGAGCAGTACTTC.

This chain uses TRBV28 with TRBJ2-7; 9 bases fit TRBD1. Germline CDR1 is MDHEN and CDR2 is SYDVKM. The length of the CDR3 is 13 residues. V dropped 6 bases and J dropped 4; count of bases not matched to a gene: 4. The CDR3 DNA reads as TGTGCCAGCAGCCGAGGGACAGGGTACGAGCAGTACTTC. The encoded protein is CASSRGTGYEQYF.

The CDR3 is CASRAGLNTEAFF. The CDR3 bases are TGTGCCAGCAGGGCAGGCCTGAACACTGAAGCTTTCTTT. This rearrangement joins TRBV2 to TRBJ1-1; no clear D. Germline V gene lookup returns CDR1 SNHLY and CDR2 FYNNEI. There are 13 residues in the CDR3. V lost 6 bases and J 0 bases, leaving 8 bases between the germline ends.

This clone was seen just once. The genes are TRBV4-1 and TRBJ1-6, with D hard to call. Germline V gene lookup returns CDR1 MGHRA and CDR2 YSYEKL. This CDR3 is 16 amino acids long. The V and J ends lost 1 base and 0 bases respectively, with 7 bases between them. The CDR3 DNA sequence: TGCGCCAGCAGCCAAGTGCCCAGCTCCTATAATTCACCCCTCCACTTT. Its translation: CASSQVPSSYNSPLHF.

The chain joins TRBV19 to TRBJ1-2; 12 nucleotides match TRBD1. The CDR3 has 19 residues. V lost 1 base to trimming and J lost 8 bases; unmatched junction nucleotides: 17. In germline, CDR1 is LNHDA, CDR2 SQIVND (reference sequence). In DNA form, the CDR3 reads TGTGCCAGTAGTATAGTTAGAAAACCCTGGGACAGGGGGCTTGAGGGCTACACCTTC. This translates into CASSIVRKPWDRGLEGYTF.

This sequence joins TRBV29-1 and TRBJ1-4; maybe TRBD1 (6 bases). The CDR3 extends over 17 amino acids. V dropped 0 bases and J dropped 5 bases, with 19 bases sitting between them. From germline, CDR1 is SQVTM and CDR2 ANQGSEA. DNA of the CDR3: TGCAGCGTTGAAGACCCTCAGGGTGTAAGGGGGAATGAAAAACTGTTTTTT. Translated: CSVEDPQGVRGNEKLFF.

V and J are TRBV4-3 and TRBJ2-7; 11 bases are shared with TRBD2. Losses at the gene ends were 3 bases for V and 4 bases for J; bases not matched to a gene: 11. The CDR3 loop spans 17 amino acids. CDR1 and CDR2 (germline): LGHNA, YSLEER. CDR3 sequence (DNA): TGCGCCAGCAGCCATTCCTGGGGGCTAGCGGGAGGTTACGAGCAGTACTTC. It encodes CASSHSWGLAGGYEQYF.

This sequence joins TRBV6-4 and TRBJ2-5; 8 bases are a match to TRBD1. V shed 2 bases, J shed 2 bases, and the junction held 10 bases outside the gene matches. Germline CDR1 MRHNA, CDR2 SNTAGT. The CDR3 totals 17 residues. DNA of the CDR3: TGTGCCAGCAGTGACATGGGGCAGGGGGCGCGTCAAGAGACCCAGTACTTC. This translates into CASSDMGQGARQETQYF.

V and J are TRBV4-3 and TRBJ1-4; 7 bases line up with TRBD1. This CDR3 is 13 amino acids long. In germline, CDR1 is LGHNA, CDR2 YSLEER. With V trimmed by 3 bases and J by 5 bases, 0 bases remained unmatched. In DNA, the CDR3 is TGCGCCAGCAGCCAGGACAGGAATGAAAAACTGTTTTTT. Encoded protein: CASSQDRNEKLFF.

V usage is TRBV25-1 and J usage is TRBJ2-3; D gene uncertain. Germline V gives CDR1 MGHDK, CDR2 SYGVNS. CDR3 length: 13 amino acids. Trimming pared 6 bases from V and 3 bases from J, leaving 10 bases between. CDR3 protein: CASRPHRTDTQYF. CDR3 sequence (DNA): TGTGCCAGCAGACCCCACAGAACAGATACGCAGTATTTT.

This clone was seen only once. Written as DNA, the CDR3 is TGTGCCAGCAGCCCCCAGCAGGGGGAAGGCTACACCTTC. This gives the protein CASSPQQGEGYTF. The rearrangement uses TRBV7-3 and TRBJ1-2; 7 nucleotides match TRBD1. V lost 5 bases, J lost 8 bases, and 8 bases stayed unmatched. The V gene's germline CDR1 is SGHTA and CDR2 FQGTGA. The CDR3 loop spans 13 amino acids.

This rearrangement joins TRBV14 to TRBJ1-6; TRBD1 matches at 9 bases. Germline loops: CDR1 SGHDN, CDR2 FVKESK. The CDR3 contains 15 residues. V gave up 1 base and J gave up 6 bases; unmatched junction bases: 1. The CDR3 DNA reads TGTGCCAGCAGCCAAGCGGGACAGGGTAATTCACCCCTCCACTTT. This codes for CASSQAGQGNSPLHF.

This clone has more than one count but fewer than ten. The genes are TRBV19 and TRBJ2-3; 10 nucleotides match TRBD2. V was clipped by 1 base and J by 2 bases; unmatched bases: 9. This CDR3 region has 18 residues. Germline lookup yields CDR1 LNHDA and CDR2 SQIVND (reference sequence). For the CDR3, the DNA is TGTGCCAGTAGTATAGCGTCGACTAGCGGGTCTCTCACAGATACGCAGTATTTT. It encodes CASSIASTSGSLTDTQYF.

The DNA of the CDR3 is TGTGCCAGCAGCTTGTTCGCGTTTACGTTGCCCGGGGAGCTGTTTTTT. Translating gives CASSLFAFTLPGELFF. The chain recombines TRBV5-6 with TRBJ2-2, with D uncertain. The CDR3 is 16 residues long. Germline loops: CDR1 SGHDT, CDR2 YYEEEE. Trimming left V 1 base short and J 6 bases short, with 16 bases between.

The chain has TRBV5-4 and TRBJ2-1; D is possibly TRBD1 (6 bases). Germline lookup yields CDR1 SGHNT and CDR2 YYREEE (reference sequence). Trimming removed 0 bases from V and 2 bases from J, with 9 bases in between. The CDR3 loop spans 15 amino acids. The CDR3 DNA is TGTGCCAGCAGCTTGGGACAGGCCGCCTACAATGAGCAGTTCTTC. Its translation: CASSLGQAAYNEQFF.

This chain uses TRBV7-2 with TRBJ2-7; 12 bases line up with TRBD2. Per germline, CDR1 SGHTA and CDR2 FQGNSA. This CDR3 comprises 17 residues. Trimming at V came to 2 bases and at J to 1 base, leaving 6 bases not matched to a gene. The CDR3 region is CASSLSTSGGFSYEQYF. CDR3 nucleotide sequence: TGTGCCAGCAGCTTATCCACTAGCGGGGGGTTTTCCTACGAGCAGTACTTC.

V is TRBV11-2 and J is TRBJ1-2; 7 positions agree with TRBD1. The germline V gene has CDR1 SGHAT and CDR2 FQNNGV. This CDR3 is built from 12 residues. V trimming: 6 bases; J trimming: 8 bases; junction bases outside the gene matches: 6. DNA of the CDR3: TGTGCCAGCAGTAACAGGGGTTTAGGCTACACCTTC. Translated: CASSNRGLGYTF. The full variable domain, in which reference TRBV11-2 and TRBJ1-2 provide the parts outside the CDR3, is EAGVAQSPRYKIIEKRQSVAFWCNPISGHATLYWYQQILGQGPKLLIQFQNNGVVDDSQLPKDRFSAERLKGVDSTLKIQPAKLEDSAVYLCASSNRGLGYTFGSGTRLTVV.

This chain joins TRBV25-1 and TRBJ1-2; 9 bases are a match to TRBD1. The CDR3 covers 16 residues. The junction had 7 bases not matched to a gene; V was cut back by 0 bases and J by 5 bases. Germline lookup yields CDR1 MGHDK and CDR2 SYGVNS. CDR3 region: CASSEYGMGQGYGYTF. The CDR3 DNA is TGTGCCAGCAGTGAATATGGGATGGGACAGGGTTATGGCTACACCTTC.